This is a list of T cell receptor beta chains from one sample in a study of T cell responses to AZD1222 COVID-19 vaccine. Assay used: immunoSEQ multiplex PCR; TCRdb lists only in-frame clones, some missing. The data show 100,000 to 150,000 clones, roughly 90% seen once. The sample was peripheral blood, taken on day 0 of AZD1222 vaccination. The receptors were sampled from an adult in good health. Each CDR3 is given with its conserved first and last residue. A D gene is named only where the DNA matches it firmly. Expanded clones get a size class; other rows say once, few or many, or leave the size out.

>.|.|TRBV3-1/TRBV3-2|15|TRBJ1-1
CASSQEPGANTEAFF
TGTGCCAGCAGCCAAGAGCCGGGGGCGAACACTGAAGCTTTCTTT
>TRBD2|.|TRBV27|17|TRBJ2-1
CASSSRRASGSWNEQFF
TGTGCCAGCAGTTCCCGGCGTGCTAGCGGGAGTTGGAATGAGCAGTTCTTC
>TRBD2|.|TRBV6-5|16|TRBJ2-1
CASSYPAGGGYNEQFF
TGTGCCAGCAGTTACCCAGCGGGAGGAGGCTACAATGAGCAGTTCTTC
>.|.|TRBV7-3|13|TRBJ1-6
CASGLGVDSPLHF
TGTGCCAGCGGGTTGGGGGTAGACTCACCCCTCCACTTT
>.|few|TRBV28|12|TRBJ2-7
CASIGSGNEQYF
TGTGCCAGCATTGGGAGTGGGAACGAGCAGTACTTC
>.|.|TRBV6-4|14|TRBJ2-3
CASSARPSTDTQYF
TGTGCCAGCAGTGCCCGCCCCAGCACAGATACGCAGTATTTT
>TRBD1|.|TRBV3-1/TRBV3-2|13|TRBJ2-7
CASSPQTGTSQYF
TGTGCCAGCAGCCCTCAGACAGGGACATCGCAGTACTTC
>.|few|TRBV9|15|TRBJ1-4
CASSVGGRSGEKLFF
TGTGCCAGCAGCGTAGGGGGAAGAAGCGGGGAAAAACTGTTTTTT
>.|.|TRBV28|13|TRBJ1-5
CASNRDTNQPQHF
TGTGCCAGCAACCGGGACACCAATCAGCCCCAGCATTTT
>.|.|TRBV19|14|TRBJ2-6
CASSWGSGANVLTF
TGTGCCAGTAGTTGGGGATCTGGGGCCAACGTCCTGACTTTC
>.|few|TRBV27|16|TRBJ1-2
CASSFKGGLLGYGYTF
TGTGCCAGCAGTTTTAAGGGGGGACTGCTGGGCTATGGCTACACCTTC
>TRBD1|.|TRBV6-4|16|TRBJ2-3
CASSDSSGQYTDTQYF
TGTGCCAGCAGTGACTCTTCGGGACAGTACACAGATACGCAGTATTTT
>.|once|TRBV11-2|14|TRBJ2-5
CASSSAGSRETQYF
TGTGCCAGCAGCTCAGCTGGCAGTCGGGAGACCCAGTACTTC
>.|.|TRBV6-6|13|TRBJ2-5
CASRAGRWETQYF
TGTGCCAGCAGGGCGGGGAGGTGGGAGACCCAGTACTTC
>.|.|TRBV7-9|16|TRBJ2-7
CAKGKGGRDKTYEQYF
TGTGCCAAGGGTAAGGGGGGCCGGGACAAAACCTACGAGCAGTACTTC
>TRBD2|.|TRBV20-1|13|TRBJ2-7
CSASPAGDGEQYF
TGCAGTGCTAGTCCAGCGGGAGATGGCGAGCAGTACTTC
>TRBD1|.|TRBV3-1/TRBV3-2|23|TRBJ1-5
CASSPKRLTAGTGAPRRDQPQHF
TGTGCCAGCAGCCCAAAAAGGTTAACCGCCGGGACAGGGGCCCCCCGTCGAGATCAGCCCCAGCATTTT